This entry is about one T cell receptor beta chain. Its antigen remains unidentified. The sample comes from a study of cytomegalovirus exposure and HLA in healthy donors. Looking at the study overall: Ancestry clustering placed 70% to 90% of approximately 420 genotyped donors in the Caucasian-associated cluster. Study-wide results and caveats: Per a prior analysis, the majority of TCR beta V segments were productive roughly 87% or roughly 30% of the time.

PCR amplification relied on 60 Vbeta primers (plus 13 Jbeta primers). In the source study's methods: Some 10 million shared chains were among the approximately 82 million unique TCR beta chains that a later analysis counted. Generated by immunoSEQ multiplex PCR, the TCRdb table keeps only in-frame clones and is missing some. V, J and clone size reflect that table, while D and trimming were determined from the DNA. Found here are 140,000 or so clones; the top ten clones hold 0.8% to 1%. The sequenced material came from PBMCs. The sequence was obtained from a male donor in good health and CMV-seronegative.

CDR3 protein: CASSLWRGGDTEAFF. CDR3 nucleotides: TGTGCCAGCAGTTTATGGCGGGGGGGAGACACTGAAGCTTTCTTT. V and J are TRBV27 and TRBJ1-1; weak D call: TRBD1 (5 bases). Germline loops: CDR1 MNHEY, CDR2 SMNVEV (reference sequence). The CDR3 consists of 15 residues. Trimming shortened V by 1 base and J by 3 bases, and 12 bases separated the two germline ends.